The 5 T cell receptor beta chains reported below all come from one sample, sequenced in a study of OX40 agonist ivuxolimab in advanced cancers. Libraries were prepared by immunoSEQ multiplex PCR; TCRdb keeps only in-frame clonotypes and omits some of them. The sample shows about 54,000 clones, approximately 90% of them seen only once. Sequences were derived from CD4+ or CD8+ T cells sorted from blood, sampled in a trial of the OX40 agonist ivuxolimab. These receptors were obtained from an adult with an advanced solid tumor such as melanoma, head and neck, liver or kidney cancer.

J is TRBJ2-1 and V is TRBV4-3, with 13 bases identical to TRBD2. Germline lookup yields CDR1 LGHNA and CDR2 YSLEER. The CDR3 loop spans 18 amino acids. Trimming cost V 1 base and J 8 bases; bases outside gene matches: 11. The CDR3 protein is CASSQGATTSGRADEQFF. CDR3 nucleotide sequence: TGCGCCAGCAGCCAAGGGGCGACTACTAGCGGGAGGGCCGATGAGCAGTTCTTC.

CDR3 loop: CASSLWLAGPYEQYF. The CDR3, as DNA: TGTGCCAGCAGCTTGTGGCTAGCGGGACCCTACGAGCAGTACTTC. The J gene is TRBJ2-7, the V gene TRBV5-6, with TRBD2 matching 9 bases. There are 15 residues in the CDR3. Germline lookup yields CDR1 SGHDT and CDR2 YYEEEE. V trimming: 1 base; J trimming: 2 bases; junction bases outside the gene matches: 4.

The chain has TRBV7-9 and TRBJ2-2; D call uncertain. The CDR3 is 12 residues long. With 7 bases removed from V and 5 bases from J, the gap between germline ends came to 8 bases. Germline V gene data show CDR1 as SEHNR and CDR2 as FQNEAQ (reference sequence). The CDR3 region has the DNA TGTGCCAGCACCTTGGGAACCGGGGAGCTGTTTTTT. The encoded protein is CASTLGTGELFF.

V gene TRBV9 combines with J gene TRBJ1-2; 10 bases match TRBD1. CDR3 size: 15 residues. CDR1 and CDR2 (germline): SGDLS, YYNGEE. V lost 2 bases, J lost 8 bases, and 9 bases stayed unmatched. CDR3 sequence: CASSVPGQGILGYTF. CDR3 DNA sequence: TGTGCCAGCAGCGTGCCGGGACAGGGGATCTTGGGCTACACCTTC.

The CDR3 loop reads CASRTIVRGGEKLFF. In DNA, the CDR3 is TGTGCCAGCAGGACTATAGTTCGGGGCGGGGAAAAACTGTTTTTT. The J gene is TRBJ1-4, the V gene TRBV28; D is possibly TRBD1 (5 bases). Trimming took off 6 bases at V and 8 bases at J, with 19 bases between the two ends. CDR1 and CDR2 (germline): MDHEN, SYDVKM. This CDR3 comprises 15 residues.